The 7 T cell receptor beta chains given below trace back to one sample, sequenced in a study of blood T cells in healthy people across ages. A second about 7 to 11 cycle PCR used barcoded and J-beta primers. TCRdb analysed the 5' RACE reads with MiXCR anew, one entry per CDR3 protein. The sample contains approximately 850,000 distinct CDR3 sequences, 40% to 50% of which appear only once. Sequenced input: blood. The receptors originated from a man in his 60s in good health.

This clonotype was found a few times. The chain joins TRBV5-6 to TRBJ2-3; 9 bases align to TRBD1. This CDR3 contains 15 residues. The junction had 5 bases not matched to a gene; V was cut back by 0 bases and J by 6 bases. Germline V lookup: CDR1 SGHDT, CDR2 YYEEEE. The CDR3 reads CASSLAGGTGDTQYF. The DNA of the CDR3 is TGTGCCAGCAGCTTGGCCGGTGGGACAGGGGATACGCAGTATTTT.

This CDR3 is CASSGGQALLSNYGYTF. The CDR3 DNA reads as TGCGCCAGCAGCGGAGGACAGGCCCTCCTCTCTAACTATGGCTACACCTTC. The rearrangement uses TRBV5-1 and TRBJ1-2, with TRBD1 identical over 7 bases. The length of the CDR3 is 17 residues. Germline lookup yields CDR1 SGHRS and CDR2 YFSETQ. Germline trimming cut 4 bases from V and 0 bases from J; bases unmatched to any gene: 12.

The CDR3 reads CASSHETSGGGRNEQFF. The CDR3 DNA sequence: TGTGCCAGCAGCCACGAGACTAGCGGGGGAGGAAGAAATGAGCAGTTCTTC. The V gene is TRBV6-2 or TRBV6-3, the J gene TRBJ2-1, with 12 bases fitting TRBD2. The V and J ends lost 6 bases and 7 bases, in that order; junction bases with no gene match: 13. This CDR3 comprises 17 residues. CDR1 is MNHEY and CDR2 is SVGEGT in the germline V gene.

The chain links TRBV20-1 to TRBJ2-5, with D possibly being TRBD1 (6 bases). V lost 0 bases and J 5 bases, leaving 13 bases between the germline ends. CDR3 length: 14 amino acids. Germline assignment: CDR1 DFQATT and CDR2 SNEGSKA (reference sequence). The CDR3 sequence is CSARDGDIRETQYF. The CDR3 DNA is TGCAGTGCTAGAGATGGGGACATTAGGGAGACCCAGTACTTC.

Here the CDR3 reads CASSQVPSGGARDTQYF. The CDR3, as DNA: TGCGCCAGCAGCCAAGTCCCTAGCGGGGGGGCTAGGGATACGCAGTATTTT. The gene calls are TRBV4-3 and TRBJ2-3, with 12 bases lining up with TRBD2. This CDR3 contains 17 residues. CDR1 LGHNA and CDR2 YSLEER come from the germline V gene. V gave up 1 base and J gave up 6 bases; unmatched junction bases: 8.

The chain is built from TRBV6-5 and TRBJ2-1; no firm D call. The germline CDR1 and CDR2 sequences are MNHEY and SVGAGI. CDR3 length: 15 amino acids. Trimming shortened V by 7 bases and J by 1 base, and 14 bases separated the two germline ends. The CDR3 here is CASKVSPPSYNEQFF. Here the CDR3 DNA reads TGTGCCAGCAAGGTTTCCCCCCCTTCCTACAATGAGCAGTTCTTC.

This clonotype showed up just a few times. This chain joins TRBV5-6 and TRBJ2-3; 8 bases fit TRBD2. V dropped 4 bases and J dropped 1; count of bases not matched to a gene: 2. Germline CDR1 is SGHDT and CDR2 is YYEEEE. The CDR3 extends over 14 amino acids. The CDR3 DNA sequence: TGTGCCAGCAGCCGGCGGGGGGGCACAGATACGCAGTATTTT. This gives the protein CASSRRGGTDTQYF.